This entry features one T cell receptor (beta chain) sequence. The antigen is undetermined. Amplification of TCR beta CDR3 regions used RNA as the template. The TCR CDR3 was amplified in a first-round RT-PCR using the HTBI primer set. TCRdb itself ran the multiplex PCR reads through MiXCR, one entry per CDR3 protein. The sample includes more than 500,000 distinct CDR3 sequences, roughly 15% seen only once; the top ten take less than 4.5%. The V gene lost 3 bases and the J gene lost 5 bases, with 14 bases spanning the gap. From germline, CDR1 is MDHEN and CDR2 SYDVKM. There are 15 residues in the CDR3. The data were obtained in a study of T cells in Graves' hyperthyroidism and ophthalmopathy. Study-wide results and limits: Stable hyperthyroidism and ophthalmopathy were separated using 13 V-J signatures.

Graves' hyperthyroidism qualified as stable when ophthalmopathy did not progress within 18 months. V and J are TRBV28 and TRBJ1-5; maybe TRBD1 (6 bases). This clonotype was obtained from a young woman with Graves' hyperthyroidism. Specimen: blood. This CDR3 is CASSFYSRGHQPQHF. The CDR3, as DNA: TGTGCCAGCAGTTTCTATTCCAGGGGCCATCAGCCCCAGCATTTT.